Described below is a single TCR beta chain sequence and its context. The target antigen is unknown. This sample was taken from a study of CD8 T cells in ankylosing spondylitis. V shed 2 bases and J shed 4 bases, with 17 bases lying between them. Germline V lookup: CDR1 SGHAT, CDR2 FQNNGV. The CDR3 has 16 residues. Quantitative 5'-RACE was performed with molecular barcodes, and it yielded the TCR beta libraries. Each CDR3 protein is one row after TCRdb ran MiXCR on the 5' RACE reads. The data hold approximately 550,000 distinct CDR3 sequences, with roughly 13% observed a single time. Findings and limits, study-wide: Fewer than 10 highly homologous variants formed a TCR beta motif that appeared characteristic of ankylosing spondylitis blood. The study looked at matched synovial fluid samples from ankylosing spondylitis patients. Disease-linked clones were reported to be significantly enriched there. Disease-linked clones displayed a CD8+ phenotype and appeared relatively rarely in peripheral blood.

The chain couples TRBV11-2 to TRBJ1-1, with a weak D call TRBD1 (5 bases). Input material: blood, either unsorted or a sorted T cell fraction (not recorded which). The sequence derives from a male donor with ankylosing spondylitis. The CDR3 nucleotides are TGTGCCAGCAGCTTAAGCCCGGGAGGGGAGGGCACTGAAGCTTTCTTT. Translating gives CASSLSPGGEGTEAFF.